A selection of T cell receptor beta chains follows, all from one sample in a study of T cells expressing NK-cell markers. One entry per CDR3 protein, without DNA, is what TCRdb gives after re-calling the 5' RACE reads. The sample data list about half a million distinct CDR3 sequences. The specimen sequenced was blood T cells: a sorted CD56 or NKG2C T cell subset, CD4+ or CD8+ T cells, or bulk PBMC T cells (not recorded which). The receptors stem from a woman between 45 and 65 years old in good health. The CDR3 runs from the conserved cysteine through the conserved F or W.

V: TRBV4-1; J: TRBJ2-6; CDR3: CASSRPGANVLTF
V: TRBV3-1; J: TRBJ1-5; CDR3: CAPERTSNQPQHF
V: TRBV5-1; J: TRBJ2-3; CDR3: CASSLSSLAVGDTQYF
V: TRBV11-3; J: TRBJ2-7; CDR3: CASSLVQQSYEQYF
V: TRBV11-2; J: TRBJ2-1; CDR3: CASSLTRGDEQFF
V: TRBV5-1; J: TRBJ2-2; CDR3: CASSDLTGRGTGELFF
V: TRBV20-1; J: TRBJ2-1; CDR3: CSARLVSSEQFF
V: TRBV24-1; J: TRBJ2-3; CDR3: CATSDLVAGPGDTQYF
V: TRBV12-3/TRBV12-4; J: TRBJ2-1; CDR3: CASSGDKRDEQFF
V: TRBV6-2/TRBV6-3; J: TRBJ2-4; CDR3: CASSSEDSQNIQYF
V: TRBV18; J: TRBJ1-2; CDR3: CASSPGDEDGYTF
V: TRBV4-1; J: TRBJ1-2; CDR3: CASSPGVVYGYTF
V: TRBV20-1; J: TRBJ1-3; CDR3: CSARSTGGNTIYF
V: TRBV5-1; J: TRBJ2-2; CDR3: CASSSNRDRGNTGELFF
V: TRBV20-1; J: TRBJ2-4; CDR3: CSAPPSGFLNIQYF
V: TRBV5-1; J: TRBJ2-1; CDR3: CASSSPTSGKGVNEQFF
V: TRBV20-1; J: TRBJ2-1; CDR3: CSARDSSGSYNEQFF
V: TRBV20-1; J: TRBJ1-1; CDR3: CSAPGQGAMNTEAFF
V: TRBV7-3; J: TRBJ2-2; CDR3: CASSNPGTTNTGELFF
V: TRBV19; J: TRBJ1-2; CDR3: CASSPGTVQAGYTF
V: TRBV29-1; J: TRBJ2-3; CDR3: CSVFNLADSTDTQYF
V: TRBV6-5; J: TRBJ1-1; CDR3: CASRPLGQPIRMNTEAFF
V: TRBV9; J: TRBJ1-1; CDR3: CASSAGPFPNTEAFF
V: TRBV7-9; J: TRBJ2-3; CDR3: CASTLAGGTDTQYF
V: TRBV6-2/TRBV6-3; J: TRBJ1-5; CDR3: CASSYLKTGSNQPQHF
V: TRBV19; J: TRBJ2-1; CDR3: CASSPWGNEQFF
V: TRBV5-1; J: TRBJ2-3; CDR3: CASSLVLPGTTDTQYF
V: TRBV5-1; J: TRBJ1-1; CDR3: CASSLAPLTGGEAFF
V: TRBV7-9; J: TRBJ2-7; CDR3: CASSFSATYEQYF
V: TRBV21-1; J: TRBJ2-2; CDR3: CASSKVGSGRTNTGELFF
V: TRBV29-1; J: TRBJ1-1; CDR3: CSVEEEAGFVAAFF
V: TRBV29-1; J: TRBJ2-1; CDR3: CSVKRQGAMGGLFF
V: TRBV2; J: TRBJ2-2; CDR3: CASRPDGAGELFF
V: TRBV3-1; J: TRBJ2-1; CDR3: CASSPLGSGTNEQFF
V: TRBV9; J: TRBJ1-1; CDR3: CASSPPTGYSVNTEAFF
V: TRBV6-5; J: TRBJ2-1; CDR3: CASSGDSSYNEQFF
V: TRBV12-5; J: TRBJ2-7; CDR3: CASGGAWAEQYF
V: TRBV15; J: TRBJ2-3; CDR3: CATAEVNREADTQYF
V: TRBV10-3; J: TRBJ2-2; CDR3: CAISAVRTNTGELFF
V: TRBV30; J: TRBJ2-1; CDR3: CAWSESYNEQFF
V: TRBV19; J: TRBJ1-2; CDR3: CASSIDTDRGYGYTF
V: TRBV24-1; J: TRBJ2-3; CDR3: CATSDFFGTGFTDTQYF
V: TRBV2; J: TRBJ2-5; CDR3: CASSDDLRQGGTQYF
V: TRBV15; J: TRBJ2-7; CDR3: CATSRPWDEQYF
V: TRBV19; J: TRBJ1-5; CDR3: CASSSDGVNQPQHF
V: TRBV5-6; J: TRBJ2-5; CDR3: CASSLGVRDQETQYF
V: TRBV29-1; J: TRBJ2-7; CDR3: CSVRQAVSYEQYF
V: TRBV24-1; J: TRBJ2-3; CDR3: CATSDQGTVSTDTQYF
V: TRBV7-2; J: TRBJ2-2; CDR3: CASTPEGRVTGELFF
V: TRBV7-3; J: TRBJ2-2; CDR3: CASSSPIPGELFF
V: TRBV24-1; J: TRBJ2-5; CDR3: CATSEPGLAGGRRETQYF
V: TRBV11-2; J: TRBJ2-3; CDR3: CASSLEGNAGDWDTQYF
V: TRBV12-3/TRBV12-4; J: TRBJ2-5; CDR3: CASSLDRGHPQYF
V: TRBV4-1; J: TRBJ2-3; CDR3: CASSKQGRDTDTQYF
V: TRBV4-1; J: TRBJ2-5; CDR3: CASSQGLAGARETQYF
V: TRBV7-9; J: TRBJ2-5; CDR3: CASSLGRVETQYF
V: TRBV7-9; J: TRBJ2-1; CDR3: CASSLVLAGWYGEQFF
V: TRBV7-7; J: TRBJ1-1; CDR3: CASSLSENTEAFF
V: TRBV2; J: TRBJ2-1; CDR3: CASSGSIEFNEQFF
V: TRBV27; J: TRBJ2-7; CDR3: CASSYQSAGSEQYF